The source of this T cell receptor (beta chain) is a study of blood T cell repertoires in COVID-19. On the study more broadly: Acute-phase and convalescent COVID-19 samples originated in the United States, Italy and Spain. The cDNA or gDNA used as material had been derived from T cells, B-cell-depleted T cells, or PBMCs.

This clone was observed a single time. Per the original data handling: Researchers report that nucleated cell counts were estimated from reference gene primer amplification. Sequenced by immunoSEQ multiplex PCR; TCRdb stores in-frame clones only, minus some. V, J and clone size derive from that table, while D and trimming were established from the DNA sequence. The sample lists about 150,000 clones, over 75% seen once, with roughly 15% in the top ten. CDR3 length: 15 amino acids. V gave up 1 base and J gave up 5 bases, with 12 bases separating them. CDR1 is SGHVS, CDR2 FQNEAQ, per germline. The clonotype was recovered from a middle-aged woman with acute or convalescent COVID-19. What was sequenced was peripheral blood. This rearrangement joins TRBV7-8 to TRBJ2-1; D is perhaps TRBD1 (5 bases). The chain's CDR3 is CASSLGVGDNNEQFF. Written as DNA, the CDR3 is TGTGCCAGCAGCTTAGGGGTAGGGGATAACAATGAGCAGTTCTTC.